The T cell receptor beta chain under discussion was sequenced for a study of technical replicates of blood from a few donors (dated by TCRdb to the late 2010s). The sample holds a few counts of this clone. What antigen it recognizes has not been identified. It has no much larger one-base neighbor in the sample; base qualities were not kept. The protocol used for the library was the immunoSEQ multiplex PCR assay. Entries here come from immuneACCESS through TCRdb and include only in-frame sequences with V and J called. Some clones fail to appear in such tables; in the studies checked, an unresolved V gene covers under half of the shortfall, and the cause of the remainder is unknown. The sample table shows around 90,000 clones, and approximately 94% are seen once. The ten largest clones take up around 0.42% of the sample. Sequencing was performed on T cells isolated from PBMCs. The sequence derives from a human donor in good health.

The bases read TGTGCCAGCAGCTTAGCGGGAGTGGATTACGAGCAGTACTTC. Protein translation: CASSLAGVDYEQYF. The rearranged chain carries TRBV5-4 and TRBJ2-7; 8 bases in between match TRBD2. CDR1 and CDR2 (SGHNT, YYREEE) derive from the germline V gene (reference sequence). V ends up 2 bases short and J 4 bases short, with an unmatched junction base count of 5. From the cysteine through the phenylalanine, the CDR3 covers 14 amino acids. Just CDR3 DNA is preserved here, 42 bases in frame from base 1.